Included here is one TCR beta chain sequence, with context. Its antigen is undetermined. Healthy donors of bone marrow made up the group. PCR used 60 Vbeta primers and 13 Jbeta primers. Data came from immunoSEQ multiplex PCR; TCRdb stores just in-frame clones and leaves some out. The sample records about 83,000 clones, around 81% being singletons. The sample originates from a study of cytomegalovirus exposure and HLA in healthy donors. Across the whole study: A data release that came early held approximately 85 million unique TCRs from HLA-typed donors. The study's findings and limits: Being productive about 87% or about 30% of the time was typical of most TCR beta V segments in an earlier analysis. Across donors, sequencing depth was assumed by presence/absence analyses to be roughly uniform.

This CDR3 spans 13 amino acids. Germline CDR1 and CDR2: SEHNR and FQNEAQ (reference sequence). Deletions cut 7 bases from V and 7 bases from J, with 13 bases between. The receptor's source is a man aged 18 to 30 in good health and CMV-seropositive. This chain uses TRBV7-9 with TRBJ2-2; D not certain. The material sequenced was PBMCs. The CDR3 protein is CASITRTDGELFF. The CDR3 coding sequence is TGTGCCAGCATCACTCGAACAGACGGGGAGCTGTTTTTT.